This T cell receptor (beta chain) was profiled in a study of OX40 agonist ivuxolimab in advanced cancers. Study-level information: Hepatocellular carcinoma, melanoma, renal cell or head and neck cancer was diagnosed in the dose-escalation patients.

Exclusion applied to patients with autoimmune disease history or systemic immunosuppression. As for this clone: Its antigen is still unknown.

Study observations and caveats: Clonal expansion was seen in CD4+ and CD8+ blood T cells by week 6 at 0.1 to 3.0 mg/kg. Average numbers of expanded clones were greater in CD8+ T cells than in CD4+.

TCRdb's copy holds only in-frame clones and misses some; the assay was immunoSEQ multiplex PCR. The top ten clones hold more than 5.5% of a sample with about 79,000 clones, 91% of them seen once. This CDR3 is 19 amino acids long. The sequences come from CD4+ or CD8+ T cells sorted from blood, collected in a trial of the OX40 agonist ivuxolimab. This rearrangement joins TRBV21-1 to TRBJ2-2; no DNA check was done on the table's D call, TRBD2. TRBV21-1 is a documented pseudogene. The origin of this receptor is an adult with an advanced solid tumor such as melanoma, head and neck, liver or kidney cancer. CDR3 region: CASSKTRMTSGRNVGELFF. The DNA for the CDR3 is TGTGCCAGCAGCAAAACCCGGATGACTAGCGGGAGAAACGTCGGGGAGCTGTTTTTT.